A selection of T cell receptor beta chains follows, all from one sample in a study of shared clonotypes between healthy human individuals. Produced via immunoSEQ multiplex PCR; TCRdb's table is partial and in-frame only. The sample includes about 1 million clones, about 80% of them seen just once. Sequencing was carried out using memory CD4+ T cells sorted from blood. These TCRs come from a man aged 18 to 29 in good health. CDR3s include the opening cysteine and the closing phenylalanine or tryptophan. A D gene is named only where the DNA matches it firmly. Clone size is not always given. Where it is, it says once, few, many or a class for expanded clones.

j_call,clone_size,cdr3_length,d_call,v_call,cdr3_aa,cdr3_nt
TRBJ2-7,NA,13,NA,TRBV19,CASSMERVGEQYF,TGTGCCAGTAGTATGGAAAGGGTTGGGGAGCAGTACTTC
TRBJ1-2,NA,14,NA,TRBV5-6,CASSFIEANYGYTF,TGTGCCAGCAGCTTTATCGAAGCTAACTATGGCTACACCTTC
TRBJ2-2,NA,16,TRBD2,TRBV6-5,CASSYGAGGPTGELFF,TGTGCCAGCAGTTACGGAGCGGGAGGGCCCACCGGGGAGCTGTTTTTT
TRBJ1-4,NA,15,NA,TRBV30,CAWSLIDRTNEKLFF,TGTGCCTGGAGCCTGATAGACCGAACTAATGAAAAACTGTTTTTT
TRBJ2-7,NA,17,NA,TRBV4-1,CASSQAGRRIIPYEQYF,TGCGCCAGCAGCCAAGCCGGAAGAAGAATAATCCCCTACGAGCAGTACTTC
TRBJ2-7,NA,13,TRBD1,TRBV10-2,CASTTDRGYEQYF,TGCGCCAGCACAACGGACAGGGGCTACGAGCAGTACTTC
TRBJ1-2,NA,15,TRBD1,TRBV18,CASSPGTDRAQGYTF,TGTGCCAGCTCACCTGGGACAGACCGTGCCCAAGGCTACACCTTC
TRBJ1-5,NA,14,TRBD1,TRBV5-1,CASSATGDGQPQHF,TGCGCCAGCAGCGCCACAGGGGATGGTCAGCCCCAGCATTTT
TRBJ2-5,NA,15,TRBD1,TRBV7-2,CASSLRPQGGETQYF,TGTGCCAGCAGCTTAAGGCCACAGGGGGGCGAGACCCAGTACTTC
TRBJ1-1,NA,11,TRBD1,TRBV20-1,CSASGQSEAFF,TGCAGTGCATCGGGACAGTCGGAAGCTTTCTTT
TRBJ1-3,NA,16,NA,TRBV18,CASSRGHPNNGNTIYF,TGTGCCAGCTCACGGGGACACCCGAATAATGGAAACACCATATATTTT
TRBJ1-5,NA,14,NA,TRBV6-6,CASSYLGGNQPQHF,TGTGCCAGCAGTTACCTGGGGGGGAATCAGCCCCAGCATTTT
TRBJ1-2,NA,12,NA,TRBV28,CASSLARAGYTF,TGTGCCAGCAGTTTGGCCCGGGCTGGCTACACCTTC
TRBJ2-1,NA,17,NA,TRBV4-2,CASSQDAGGSSYNEQFF,TGTGCCAGCAGCCAAGACGCCGGGGGTAGCTCCTACAATGAGCAGTTCTTC
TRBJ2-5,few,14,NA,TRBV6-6,CASSYGSNQETQYF,TGTGCCAGCAGTTACGGTAGTAATCAAGAGACCCAGTACTTC
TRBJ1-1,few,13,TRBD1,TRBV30,CAWTRQGNTEAFF,TGTGCCTGGACCAGACAGGGGAACACTGAAGCTTTCTTT
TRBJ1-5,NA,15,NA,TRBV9,CASSAGIRSNQPQHF,TGTGCCAGCAGCGCTGGGATTCGGAGCAATCAGCCCCAGCATTTT
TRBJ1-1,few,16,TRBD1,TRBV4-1,CASSLLHRGTNTEAFF,TGCGCCAGCAGCCTCCTCCACAGGGGGACGAACACTGAAGCTTTCTTT
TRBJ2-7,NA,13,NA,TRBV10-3,CAISLDGSYEQYF,TGTGCCATCAGCCTAGATGGGTCCTACGAGCAGTACTTC
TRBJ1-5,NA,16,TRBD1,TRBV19,CASSQGQAGGNQPQHF,TGTGCCAGTAGTCAGGGACAGGCGGGCGGCAATCAGCCCCAGCATTTT
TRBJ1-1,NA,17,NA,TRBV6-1,CASSEALRGQTNTEAFF,TGTGCCAGCAGTGAAGCGCTTCGTGGACAGACGAACACTGAAGCTTTCTTT
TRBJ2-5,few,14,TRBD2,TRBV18,CASSPPGGKETQYF,TGTGCCAGCTCACCACCGGGAGGGAAAGAGACCCAGTACTTC
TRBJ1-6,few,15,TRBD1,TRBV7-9,CASSNPTGAISPLHF,TGTGCCAGCAGCAACCCGACAGGGGCAATTTCACCCCTCCACTTT
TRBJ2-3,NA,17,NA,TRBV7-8,CASSLEYGHPSTDTQYF,TGTGCCAGCAGCTTAGAGTATGGCCACCCTAGCACAGATACGCAGTATTTT
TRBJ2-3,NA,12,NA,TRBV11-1,CASSIRGDTQYF,TGTGCCAGCAGCATCAGGGGAGATACGCAGTATTTT
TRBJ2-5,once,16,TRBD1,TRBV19,CASSILITGGRETQYF,TGTGCCAGTAGTATTCTTATCACAGGGGGTAGGGAGACCCAGTACTTC
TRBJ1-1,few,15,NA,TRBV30,CAWQPSGRPNTEAFF,TGTGCCTGGCAACCCTCGGGACGCCCCAACACTGAAGCTTTCTTT
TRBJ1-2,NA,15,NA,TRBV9,CASSVEQEAYYGYTF,TGTGCCAGCAGCGTAGAACAGGAGGCATATTATGGCTACACCTTC
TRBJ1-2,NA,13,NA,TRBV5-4,CASSTRTGYGYTF,TGTGCCAGCTCAACCCGTACAGGCTATGGCTACACCTTC
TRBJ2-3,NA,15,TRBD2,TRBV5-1,CASSMERGPRDTQYF,TGCGCCAGCAGCATGGAGCGGGGGCCCCGCGATACGCAGTATTTT
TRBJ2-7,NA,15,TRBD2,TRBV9,CASSPVGTTTTEQYF,TGTGCCAGCAGCCCGGTGGGGACTACCACTACCGAGCAGTACTTC
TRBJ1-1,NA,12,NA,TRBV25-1,CASSELAGEAFF,TGTGCCAGCAGTGAATTGGCAGGGGAGGCTTTCTTT
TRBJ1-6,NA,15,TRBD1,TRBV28,CASTTGERRSSPLHF,TGTGCCAGCACCACAGGGGAAAGGCGTAGTTCACCCCTCCACTTT
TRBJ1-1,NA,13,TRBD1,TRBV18,CASSQTGGTEAFF,TGTGCCAGCTCGCAGACAGGGGGCACTGAAGCTTTCTTT
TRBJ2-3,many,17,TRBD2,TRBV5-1,CASSALPSGGVTDTQYF,TGCGCCAGCAGCGCTTTGCCTAGCGGGGGAGTCACAGATACGCAGTATTTT
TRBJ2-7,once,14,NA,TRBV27,CASSLYYGVYEQYF,TGTGCCAGCAGTTTATATTACGGAGTCTACGAGCAGTACTTC
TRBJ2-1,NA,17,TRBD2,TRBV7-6,CASSLLAGEGSYNEQFF,TGTGCCAGCAGCCTATTAGCGGGAGAGGGCTCCTACAATGAGCAGTTCTTC
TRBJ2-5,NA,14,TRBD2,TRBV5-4,CASSSGFREETRYF,TGTGCCAGCAGCTCCGGATTTCGGGAGGAGACCCGGTACTTC
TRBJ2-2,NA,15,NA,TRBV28,CASSSWTANTGELFF,TGTGCCAGCAGTTCCTGGACAGCGAACACCGGGGAGCTGTTTTTT
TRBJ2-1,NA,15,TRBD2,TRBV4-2,CASSPIASGGNEQFF,TGTGCCAGCAGCCCGATCGCTAGCGGCGGTAATGAGCAGTTCTTC
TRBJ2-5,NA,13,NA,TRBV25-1,CASTQGLPETQYF,TGTGCCAGCACCCAGGGTTTACCAGAGACCCAGTACTTC
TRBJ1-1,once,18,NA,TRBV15,CATSSLRDPKAMATEAFF,TGTGCCACCAGCAGTCTCCGGGACCCAAAGGCCATGGCCACTGAAGCTTTCTTT
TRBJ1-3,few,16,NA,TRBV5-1,CASSLGTVNSGNTIYF,TGCGCCAGCAGCTTGGGGACAGTGAACTCTGGAAACACCATATATTTT
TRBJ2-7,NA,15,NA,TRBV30,CAWSVQGRKGYEQYF,TGTGCCTGGAGTGTACAGGGAAGAAAGGGCTACGAGCAGTACTTC
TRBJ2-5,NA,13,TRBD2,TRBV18,CASSPGLAETQYF,TGTGCCAGCTCACCAGGACTAGCCGAGACCCAGTACTTC
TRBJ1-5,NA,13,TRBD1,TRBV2,CATSGGGGQPQHF,TGTGCCACGTCAGGGGGTGGGGGTCAGCCCCAGCATTTT
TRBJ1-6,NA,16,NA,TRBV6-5,CASSSRFGGGNSPLHF,TGTGCCAGCAGTTCGAGATTCGGCGGCGGGAATTCACCCCTCCACTTT
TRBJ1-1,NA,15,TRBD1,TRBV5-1,CACRQGATMNTEAFF,TGCGCCTGCAGACAGGGGGCAACAATGAACACTGAAGCTTTCTTT
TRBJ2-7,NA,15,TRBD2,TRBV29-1,CSVEDPAGRTYEQYF,TGCAGCGTTGAAGATCCGGCCGGGAGGACCTACGAGCAGTACTTC
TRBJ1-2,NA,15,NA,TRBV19,CASSIDGKGGYGYTF,TGTGCCAGTAGTATAGACGGCAAAGGAGGCTATGGCTACACCTTC
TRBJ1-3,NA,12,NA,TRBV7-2,CASSFSGNTIYF,TGTGCCAGCAGCTTTTCTGGAAACACCATATATTTT
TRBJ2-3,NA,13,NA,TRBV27,CASSLPGADTQYF,TGTGCCAGCAGTTTACCAGGGGCAGATACGCAGTATTTT
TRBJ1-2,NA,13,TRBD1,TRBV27,CASRWTGHYGYTF,TGTGCCAGCAGATGGACAGGGCACTATGGCTACACCTTC
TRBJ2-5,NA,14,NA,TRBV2,CASSVLQRGETQYF,TGTGCCAGCAGTGTCCTACAAAGGGGAGAGACCCAGTACTTC
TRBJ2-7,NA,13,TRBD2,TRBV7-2,CASSLSGGTQQYF,TGTGCCAGCAGCTTAAGCGGGGGGACTCAGCAGTACTTC
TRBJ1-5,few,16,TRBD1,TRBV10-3,CAISESGGQKNQPQHF,TGTGCCATCAGTGAGTCGGGGGGACAGAAGAATCAGCCCCAGCATTTT